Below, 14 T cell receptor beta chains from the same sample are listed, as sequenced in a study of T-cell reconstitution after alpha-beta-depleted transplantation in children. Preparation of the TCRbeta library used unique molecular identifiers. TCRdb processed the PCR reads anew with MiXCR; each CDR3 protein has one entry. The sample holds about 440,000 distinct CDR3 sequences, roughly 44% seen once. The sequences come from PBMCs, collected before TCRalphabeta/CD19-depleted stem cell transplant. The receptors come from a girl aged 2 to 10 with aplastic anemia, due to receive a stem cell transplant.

The CDR3 DNA follows: TGTGCCAGCAGCCAAGATCGAGTTCGGGGCTCCTACGAGCAGTACTTC. Protein product: CASSQDRVRGSYEQYF. The genes are TRBV3-1 and TRBJ2-7, with D possibly TRBD2 on 5 matching bases. V dropped 0 bases and J dropped 0 bases, with 12 bases sitting between them. Germline CDR1 is LGHDT and CDR2 is YNNKEL (reference sequence). CDR3 length equals 16 residues.

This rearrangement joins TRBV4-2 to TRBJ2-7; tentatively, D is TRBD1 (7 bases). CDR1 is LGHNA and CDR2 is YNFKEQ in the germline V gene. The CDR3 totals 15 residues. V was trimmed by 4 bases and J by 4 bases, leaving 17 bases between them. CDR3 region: CASSRQARGRYEQYF. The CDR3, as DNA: TGTGCCAGCAGCCGGCAGGCCAGGGGGAGGTACGAGCAGTACTTC.

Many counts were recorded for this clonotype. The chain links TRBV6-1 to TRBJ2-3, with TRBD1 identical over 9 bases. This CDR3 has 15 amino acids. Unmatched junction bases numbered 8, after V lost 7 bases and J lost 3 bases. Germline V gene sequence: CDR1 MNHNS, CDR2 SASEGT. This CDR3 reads CASNPGQGYTDTQYF. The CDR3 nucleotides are TGTGCCAGCAACCCGGGACAGGGCTATACAGATACGCAGTATTTT.

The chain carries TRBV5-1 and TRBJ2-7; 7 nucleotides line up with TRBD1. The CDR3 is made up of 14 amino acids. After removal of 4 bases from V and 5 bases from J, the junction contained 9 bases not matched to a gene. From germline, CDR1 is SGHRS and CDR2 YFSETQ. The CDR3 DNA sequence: TGCGCCAGCAGCATCCGACAGGGAATCGACGAGCAGTACTTC. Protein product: CASSIRQGIDEQYF.

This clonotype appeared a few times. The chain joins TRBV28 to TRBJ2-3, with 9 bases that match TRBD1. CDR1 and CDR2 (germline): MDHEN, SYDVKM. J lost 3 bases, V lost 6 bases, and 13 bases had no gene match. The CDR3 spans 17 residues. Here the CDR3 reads CASRRTGAASSTDTQYF. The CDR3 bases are TGTGCCAGCAGAAGGACAGGGGCGGCCTCATCGACAGATACGCAGTATTTT.

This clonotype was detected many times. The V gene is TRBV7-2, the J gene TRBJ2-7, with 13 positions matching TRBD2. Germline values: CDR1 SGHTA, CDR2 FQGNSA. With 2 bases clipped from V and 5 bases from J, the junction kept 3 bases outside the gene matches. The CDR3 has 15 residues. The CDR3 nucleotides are TGTGCCAGCAGCTTATCACTAGCGGGAGGGGACGAGCAGTACTTC. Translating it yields CASSLSLAGGDEQYF. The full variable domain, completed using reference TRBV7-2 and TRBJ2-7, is GAGVSQSPSNKVTEKGKDVELRCDPISGHTALYWYRQSLGQGLEFLIYFQGNSAPDKSGLPSDRFSAERTGGSVSTLTIQRTQQEDSAVYLCASSLSLAGGDEQYFGPGTRLTVT.

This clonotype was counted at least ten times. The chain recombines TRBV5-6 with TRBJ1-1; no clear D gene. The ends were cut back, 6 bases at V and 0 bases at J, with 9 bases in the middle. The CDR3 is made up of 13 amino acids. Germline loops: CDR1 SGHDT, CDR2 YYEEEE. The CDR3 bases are TGTGCCAGCATGCGGGAGATGAACACTGAAGCTTTCTTT. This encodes CASMREMNTEAFF.

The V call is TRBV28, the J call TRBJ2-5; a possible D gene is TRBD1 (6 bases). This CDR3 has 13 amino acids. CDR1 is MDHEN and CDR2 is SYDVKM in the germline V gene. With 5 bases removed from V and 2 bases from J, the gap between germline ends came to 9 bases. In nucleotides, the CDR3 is TGTGCCAGCAGTGCAGGGGATCAAGAGACCCAGTACTTC. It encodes CASSAGDQETQYF.

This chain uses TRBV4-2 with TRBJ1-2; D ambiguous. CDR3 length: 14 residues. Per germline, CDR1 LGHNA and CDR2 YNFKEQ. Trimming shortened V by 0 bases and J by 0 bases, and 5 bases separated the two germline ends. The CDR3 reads CASSQDRPNYGYTF. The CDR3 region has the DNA TGTGCCAGCAGCCAAGACAGACCTAACTATGGCTACACCTTC.

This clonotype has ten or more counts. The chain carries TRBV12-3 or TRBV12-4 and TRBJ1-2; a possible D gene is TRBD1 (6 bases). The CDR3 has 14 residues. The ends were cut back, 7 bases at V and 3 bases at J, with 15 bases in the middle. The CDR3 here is CASTNPTGHYGYTF. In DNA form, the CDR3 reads TGTGCCAGCACCAACCCGACAGGCCACTATGGCTACACCTTC.

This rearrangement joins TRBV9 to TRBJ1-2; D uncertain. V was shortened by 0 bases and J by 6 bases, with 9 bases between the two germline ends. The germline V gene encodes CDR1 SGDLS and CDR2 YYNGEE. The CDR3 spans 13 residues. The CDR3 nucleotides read TGTGCCAGCAGCGTAGGACACGATAATGGCTACACCTTC. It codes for CASSVGHDNGYTF.

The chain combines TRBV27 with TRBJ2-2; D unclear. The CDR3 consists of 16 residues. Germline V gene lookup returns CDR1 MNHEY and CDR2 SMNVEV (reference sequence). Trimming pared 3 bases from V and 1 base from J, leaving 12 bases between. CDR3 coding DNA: TGTGCCAGCAGTTTCCCCGCTTTGTTGAACACCGGGGAGCTGTTTTTT. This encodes CASSFPALLNTGELFF.

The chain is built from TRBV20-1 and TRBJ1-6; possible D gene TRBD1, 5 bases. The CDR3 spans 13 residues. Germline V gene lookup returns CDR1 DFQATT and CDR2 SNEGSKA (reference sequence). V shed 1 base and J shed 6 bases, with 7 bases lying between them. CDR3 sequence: CSARGTSNSPLHF. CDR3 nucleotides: TGCAGTGCTAGAGGGACAAGTAATTCACCCCTCCACTTT.

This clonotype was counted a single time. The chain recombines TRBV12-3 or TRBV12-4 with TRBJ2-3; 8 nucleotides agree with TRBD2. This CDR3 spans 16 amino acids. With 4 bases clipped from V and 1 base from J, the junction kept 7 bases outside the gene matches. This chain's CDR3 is CASSSVAGSRTDTQYF. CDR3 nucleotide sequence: TGTGCCAGCAGTTCCGTAGCGGGATCCCGCACAGATACGCAGTATTTT.